A single sample gave rise to the 2 T cell receptor beta chains below, sequenced in a study of blood T cells in healthy people across ages. A second roughly 7 to 12 cycle PCR used barcoded and J-beta primers. TCRdb re-called the 5' RACE reads through MiXCR, storing one row per CDR3 protein. The data hold 1.5 million to 2 million distinct CDR3 sequences, with 25% to 30% observed a single time. The sequenced material came from blood. The receptors were gathered from a woman under 40 in good health.

This clonotype turned up a few times. V gene TRBV4-2 combines with J gene TRBJ2-1; no clear D gene. CDR1 and CDR2 (germline): LGHNA, YNFKEQ. This CDR3 comprises 16 residues. Trimming removed 0 bases from V and 0 bases from J, with 9 bases in between. The CDR3 is CASSQDRESSYNEQFF. CDR3 DNA: TGTGCCAGCAGCCAAGATCGCGAGAGCTCCTACAATGAGCAGTTCTTC.

A remark on this clonotype: It may be a read error: a sequence one base away is much more abundant. The gene calls are TRBV6-5 and TRBJ1-2; TRBD1 matches at 7 bases. Germline V gives CDR1 MNHEY, CDR2 SVGAGI. V trimming: 5 bases; J trimming: 4 bases; junction bases outside the gene matches: 7. The CDR3 has 14 residues. The CDR3, as DNA: TGTGCCAGCAGTCGACAGGGCGAGAGCTATGGCTACACCTTC. Its protein product is CASSRQGESYGYTF.